Below, 18 T cell receptor beta chains from the same sample are listed, as sequenced in a study of OX40 agonist ivuxolimab in advanced cancers. The assay was immunoSEQ multiplex PCR, and TCRdb's table has in-frame clones only and misses some. The data hold 77,000 or so clones, with approximately 86% observed a single time. The sequencing here drew on CD4+ or CD8+ T cells sorted from blood, taken in a trial of the OX40 agonist ivuxolimab. The receptors come from an adult with an advanced solid tumor such as melanoma, head and neck, liver or kidney cancer.

The rearrangement links TRBV7-2 to TRBJ1-4, with D unresolved. CDR1 SGHTA and CDR2 FQGNSA come from the germline V gene. The length of the CDR3 is 15 residues. V dropped 2 bases and J dropped 4 bases, with 11 bases sitting between them. This CDR3 reads CASSLRTVNNEKLFF. For the CDR3, the DNA is TGTGCCAGCAGCTTAAGGACGGTCAATAATGAAAAACTGTTTTTT.

The chain uses TRBV2 and TRBJ1-2, with 11 bases matching TRBD1. Trimming removed 6 bases from V and 5 bases from J; junction bases left unmatched: 5. In germline, CDR1 is SNHLY, CDR2 FYNNEI. CDR3 length: 14 amino acids. The CDR3 reads CASSGQGAGYGYTF. CDR3 nucleotide sequence: TGTGCCAGCAGCGGACAGGGGGCAGGGTATGGCTACACCTTC. Full variable domain (rest looked up from reference TRBV2 and TRBJ1-2): EPEVTQTPSHQVTQMGQEVILRCVPISNHLYFYWYRQILGQKVEFLVSFYNNEISEKSEIFDDQFSVERPDGSNFTLKIRSTKLEDSAMYFCASSGQGAGYGYTFGSGTRLTVV.

This clone has a single count. This chain joins TRBV4-3 and TRBJ2-3; TRBD2 is a possible D gene (7 bases). The germline gives CDR1 LGHNA, CDR2 YSLEER. This CDR3 region has 19 residues. V was trimmed by 1 base and J by 0 bases, leaving 20 bases between them. This CDR3 is CASSQVVVGGQGSTDTQYF. DNA for the CDR3: TGCGCCAGCAGCCAAGTAGTCGTCGGGGGGCAGGGAAGCACAGATACGCAGTATTTT.

V gene TRBV19 combines with J gene TRBJ2-7, with 14 positions matching TRBD2. The junction had 5 bases not matched to a gene; V was cut back by 5 bases and J by 5 bases. The CDR3 has 15 residues. Germline V gene lookup returns CDR1 LNHDA and CDR2 SQIVND (reference sequence). The CDR3 sequence: CASSVGLAGVNEQYF. Here the CDR3 DNA reads TGTGCCAGTAGTGTGGGACTAGCGGGAGTCAACGAGCAGTACTTC.

The V call is TRBV7-9, the J call TRBJ2-3; D gene uncertain. The CDR3 is 12 amino acids. Trimming cost V 7 bases and J 2 bases, with 7 bases left between them. Germline lookup yields CDR1 SEHNR and CDR2 FQNEAQ (reference sequence). The CDR3 loop reads CASTPNTDTQYF. The CDR3 bases are TGTGCCAGCACCCCGAACACAGATACGCAGTATTTT.

The chain joins TRBV6-5 to TRBJ1-3; the D is unclear. Germline CDR1 reads MNHEY; CDR2 reads SVGAGI. There are 11 residues in the CDR3. V was pared by 8 bases and J by 4 bases, with 6 bases between. CDR3 in amino acids: CASRQGNTIYF. CDR3 bases: TGTGCCAGCCGGCAGGGAAACACCATATATTTT.

The rearrangement uses TRBV14 and TRBJ2-1; D is undetermined. CDR1 SGHDN and CDR2 FVKESK come from the germline V gene. The V end was cut by 4 bases, the J end by 4 bases, with 5 bases between. The CDR3 loop spans 12 amino acids. CDR3 protein: CASSPYYNEQFF. In DNA form, the CDR3 reads TGTGCCAGCAGCCCCTATTACAATGAGCAGTTCTTC. The full variable domain, its missing parts supplied by reference TRBV14 and TRBJ2-1, is EAGVTQFPSHSVIEKGQTVTLRCDPISGHDNLYWYRRVMGKEIKFLLHFVKESKQDESGMPNNRFLAERTGGTYSTLKVQPAELEDSGVYFCASSPYYNEQFFGPGTRLTVL.

This clone appeared once. The V call is TRBV27, the J call TRBJ1-1; weak D call: TRBD1 (6 bases). The CDR3 contains 14 residues. CDR1 is MNHEY, CDR2 SMNVEV, per germline (reference sequence). V lost 1 base and J lost 4, with 10 bases in between. The DNA of the CDR3 is TGTGCCAGCAGTTTATACAGGGCAAGCACTGAAGCTTTCTTT. Residues: CASSLYRASTEAFF.

J is TRBJ2-1 and V is TRBV30; D possibly corresponds to TRBD2 (6 bases). Trimming took 1 base from V and 4 from J, leaving 14 bases between them. CDR3 size: 15 residues. CDR1 is GTSNPN and CDR2 is SVGIG in the germline V gene (reference sequence). CDR3 region: CAWSAEGGPYNEQFF. CDR3 nucleotide sequence: TGTGCCTGGAGTGCGGAGGGAGGACCTTACAATGAGCAGTTCTTC.

The chain has TRBV10-3 and TRBJ1-2; a weak D match, TRBD1 (6 bases). Trimming left V 4 bases short and J 2 bases short, with 8 bases between. The CDR3 runs to 13 residues. Germline CDR1 and CDR2: ENHRY and SYGVKD. The CDR3 loop is CAISGGTNYGYTF. The CDR3, as DNA: TGTGCCATCAGTGGAGGGACAAACTATGGCTACACCTTC.

The V and J genes are TRBV19 and TRBJ1-2; the D gene is possibly TRBD1 (5 bases). Trimming stripped 7 bases from V and 5 bases from J, with 11 bases between. The CDR3 contains 12 residues. From germline, CDR1 is LNHDA and CDR2 SQIVND (reference sequence). The CDR3 DNA reads TGTGCCAGTACAGGGTCGGAGTATGGCTACACCTTC. This gives the protein CASTGSEYGYTF.

The chain uses TRBV4-1 and TRBJ2-4, with 7 bases fitting TRBD2. The germline V gene has CDR1 MGHRA and CDR2 YSYEKL. This CDR3 is built from 17 residues. V trimming: 1 base; J trimming: 0 bases; junction bases outside the gene matches: 6. CDR3: CASSQGGGVLAKNIQYF. In nucleotides, the CDR3 is TGCGCCAGCAGCCAAGGGGGGGGAGTTCTAGCCAAAAACATTCAGTACTTC.

This clone was picked up a small number of times. V gene TRBV7-9 combines with J gene TRBJ2-7, with unresolved D. The CDR3 consists of 11 residues. The V gene's germline CDR1 is SEHNR and CDR2 FQNEAQ (reference sequence). Trimming shortened V by 1 base and J by 7 bases, and 5 bases separated the two germline ends. The CDR3 region has the DNA TGTGCCAGCAGCTTAGAAAGGGAGCAGTACTTC. It specifies CASSLEREQYF.

The V and J genes are TRBV5-1 and TRBJ2-7; 11 bases align to TRBD1. The CDR3 covers 15 residues. Trimming at V came to 6 bases and at J to 4 bases, leaving 9 bases not matched to a gene. Per the germline V gene, CDR1 is SGHRS and CDR2 is YFSETQ. Written as DNA, the CDR3 is TGCGCCAGCACTCCCGGGACAGGGGGAATTTACGAGCAGTACTTC. This gives the protein CASTPGTGGIYEQYF.

The chain combines TRBV6-5 with TRBJ1-5, with D perhaps matching TRBD1 (5 bases). CDR1 is MNHEY and CDR2 is SVGAGI in the germline V gene. The length of the CDR3 is 15 residues. Trimming shortened V by 4 bases and J by 3 bases, and 13 bases separated the two germline ends. The CDR3 DNA reads TGTGCCAGCAGTTCCTTTGGGGGGTCCAATCAGCCCCAGCATTTT. This gives the protein CASSSFGGSNQPQHF.

There are a few counts of this clone. The conserved phenylalanine or tryptophan normally closing the CDR3 is absent here, so this likely arose from a read error. The DNA is omitted, as the CDR3 cannot be located on it reliably, and the CDR3 follows TCRdb's listing. The chain combines TRBV29-1 with TRBJ1-5; the table's TRBD1 call for D was not verified on the DNA. The CDR3 is 8 residues long, counting both termini. CDR1 and CDR2 from the germline V gene are SQVTM and ANQGSEA. CDR3 amino acids: CSVLGQSL.

J is TRBJ1-1 and V is TRBV2, with TRBD1 matching 7 bases. The CDR3 is 13 residues long. Per the germline V gene, CDR1 is SNHLY and CDR2 is FYNNEI. Unmatched junction bases numbered 6, after V lost 6 bases and J lost 5 bases. CDR3 region: CASRETGTTEAFF. The CDR3 DNA reads TGTGCCAGCAGGGAGACAGGGACAACTGAAGCTTTCTTT.

The chain couples TRBV5-4 to TRBJ2-2; D possibly corresponds to TRBD1 (5 bases). CDR1 is SGHNT and CDR2 is YYREEE in the germline V gene (reference sequence). Trimming cost V 6 bases and J 7 bases, with 19 bases left between them. The length of the CDR3 is 15 residues. The CDR3 coding sequence is TGTGCCAGCACCCTCAAGGGGCCTACCCGCGGGGAGCTGTTTTTT. This encodes CASTLKGPTRGELFF.